These T cell receptor beta chains were read from a single sample in a study of blood T cell repertoires in COVID-19. TCRdb keeps only in-frame clones here, not all; method: immunoSEQ multiplex PCR. This table holds 95,000 to 150,000 clones, more than 80% found once. Sequencing used peripheral blood. The receptors derive from a woman older than 75 with COVID-19, enrolled during active disease. CDR3s include the opening cysteine and the closing phenylalanine or tryptophan. Fields, in order: V gene, J gene, CDR3 protein.

>TRBV11-2|TRBJ1-6
CASSNQQGSNSPLHF
>TRBV4-2|TRBJ2-2
CASSQVGGRGTGELFF
>TRBV5-5|TRBJ1-1
CASSLRGDRGLLGTEAFF
>TRBV6-4|TRBJ2-1
CASSDSVLAGDEEQFF
>TRBV7-9|TRBJ1-1
CASSQVVQGVTEAFF
>TRBV28|TRBJ1-2
CASSSGQGFGYTF
>TRBV5-1|TRBJ1-3
CASSLADRDGNTIYF
>TRBV28|TRBJ2-7
CASREALGGFEEQYF
>TRBV6-5|TRBJ2-7
CASSYGLGRLAGEQYF
>TRBV7-6|TRBJ2-5
CASSSQGTSGRGQETQYF
>TRBV5-1|TRBJ2-1
CASSYPGLADNEQFF
>TRBV5-4|TRBJ1-2
CASSSGTDYGYTF
>TRBV28|TRBJ2-7
CAATSTGVYEQYF
>TRBV6-4|TRBJ2-1
CASSDSYRVSQFF
>TRBV7-2|TRBJ2-7
CASSFDRWGQYF
>TRBV5-4|TRBJ2-7
CASSLDLAGGYEQYF